Following are 26 T cell receptor beta chains from one sample sequenced in a study of cytomegalovirus exposure and HLA in healthy donors. The method was immunoSEQ multiplex PCR; TCRdb's version includes in-frame clones alone and lacks a portion of them. The sample carries 150,000 to 200,000 clones, around 84% recorded once. Sequenced sample: PBMCs. The receptors derive from a man aged 18 to 35 in good health and CMV-seropositive.

The rearrangement links TRBV5-6 to TRBJ1-1, with TRBD1 identical over 8 bases. Germline values: CDR1 SGHDT, CDR2 YYEEEE. The ends lost 2 bases at V and 1 base at J; junction bases unmatched: 1. CDR3 length: 14 amino acids. The CDR3 reads CASSFGQGNTEAFF. The CDR3, as DNA: TGTGCCAGCAGCTTTGGACAGGGGAACACTGAAGCTTTCTTT. The full variable domain, completed using reference TRBV5-6 and TRBJ1-1, is DAGVTQSPTHLIKTRGQQVTLRCSPKSGHDTVSWYQQALGQGPQFIFQYYEEEERQRGNFPDRFSGHQFPNYSSELNVNALLLGDSALYLCASSFGQGNTEAFFGQGTRLTVV.

This clone has only one observation. The chain links TRBV30 to TRBJ1-1; D ambiguous. The CDR3 totals 8 residues. The V gene lost 7 bases and the J gene lost 6 bases, with 3 bases spanning the gap. CDR1 is GTSNPN and CDR2 is SVGIG in the germline V gene (reference sequence). The CDR3 nucleotides are TGTGCCTCCTCTGAAGCTTTCTTT. Protein sequence: CASSEAFF.

Remarks on this clone: Germline is not matched at one junction end, which may reflect a read error. V usage is TRBV4-1 and J usage is TRBJ1-1; D may be TRBD1 (6 bases). CDR1 is MGHRA and CDR2 is YSYEKL in the germline V gene. The CDR3 is 16 amino acids. CDR3 coding DNA: TGCGCCAGCAGTCAAGCCCTGCTGGGGGCGAAAACTGAAGCTTTCTTT. It yields the protein CASSQALLGAKTEAFF.

V and J are TRBV28 and TRBJ2-7; unclear D gene. Germline V lookup: CDR1 MDHEN, CDR2 SYDVKM. The CDR3 runs to 12 residues. The V end lost 4 bases, the J end lost 0 bases, and 4 bases lay between the germline ends. The CDR3, as DNA: TGTGCCAGCAGTTCCATCTCCTACGAGCAGTACTTC. This gives the protein CASSSISYEQYF.

This chain uses TRBV27 with TRBJ1-2; no reliable D call. Trimming removed 2 bases at V and 8 bases at J, with 9 bases between. Germline V gene lookup returns CDR1 MNHEY and CDR2 SMNVEV (reference sequence). The CDR3 covers 12 residues. CDR3 in amino acids: CASSLKGGGYTF. DNA for the CDR3: TGTGCCAGCAGTTTAAAGGGAGGCGGCTACACCTTC.

This clone was seen a handful of times. V and J are TRBV9 and TRBJ2-2; 10 bases agree with TRBD2. Germline V gives CDR1 SGDLS, CDR2 YYNGEE. The J segment lost 4 bases and the V segment lost 0 bases, leaving 6 bases of the junction unmatched. The CDR3 sequence is 17 residues long. The CDR3 here is CASSVGLAGAGTGELFF. In DNA form, the CDR3 reads TGTGCCAGCAGCGTAGGGCTAGCGGGAGCGGGCACCGGGGAGCTGTTTTTT.

The J gene is TRBJ2-7, the V gene TRBV27, with 9 bases fitting TRBD2. The germline V gene encodes CDR1 MNHEY and CDR2 SMNVEV (reference sequence). This CDR3 has 15 residues. V trimming: 4 bases; J trimming: 0 bases; junction bases outside the gene matches: 4. CDR3 sequence reads: CASSSTSGPSYEQYF. Here the CDR3 DNA reads TGTGCCAGCAGTTCCACTAGCGGGCCCTCCTACGAGCAGTACTTC.

The rearrangement links TRBV28 to TRBJ1-6, with TRBD1 identical over 7 bases. CDR3 length: 15 residues. V trimming: 0 bases; J trimming: 7 bases; junction bases outside the gene matches: 3. Germline V gene lookup returns CDR1 MDHEN and CDR2 SYDVKM. The CDR3 loop is CASSLWTGKNSPLHF. The DNA of the CDR3 is TGTGCCAGCAGTTTATGGACAGGGAAAAATTCACCCCTCCACTTT.

V gene TRBV28 combines with J gene TRBJ2-2; 10 bases match TRBD2. The germline V gene has CDR1 MDHEN and CDR2 SYDVKM. The CDR3 totals 15 residues. V lost 1 base to trimming and J lost 6 bases; unmatched junction nucleotides: 2. The CDR3 DNA follows: TGTGCCAGCAGTTTATTTAGCGGGAGGTCCGGGGAGCTGTTTTTT. It translates to CASSLFSGRSGELFF.

V and J are TRBV5-1 and TRBJ1-1; maybe TRBD1 (6 bases). Trimming stripped 4 bases from V and 1 base from J, with 14 bases between. The CDR3 covers 15 residues. Per the germline V gene, CDR1 is SGHRS and CDR2 is YFSETQ. CDR3 bases: TGCGCCAGCAGCCTGAACAGGGCTGGGAACACTGAAGCTTTCTTT. Its translation is CASSLNRAGNTEAFF.

The chain combines TRBV2 with TRBJ2-2, with a possible D match to TRBD1 (5 bases). V was shortened by 4 bases and J by 0 bases, with 9 bases between the two germline ends. The germline CDR1 and CDR2 sequences are SNHLY and FYNNEI. The CDR3 is made up of 15 amino acids. DNA of the CDR3: TGTGCCAGCAGTGCCAGGGTGGCGAACACCGGGGAGCTGTTTTTT. Translation gives CASSARVANTGELFF.

This clone was detected a few times. The rearrangement joins TRBV5-6 to TRBJ2-7, with D possibly matching TRBD1 (6 bases). This CDR3 spans 15 amino acids. Germline V gene sequence: CDR1 SGHDT, CDR2 YYEEEE. With 4 bases removed from V and 5 bases from J, the gap between germline ends came to 19 bases. The CDR3 DNA is TGTGCCAGCAGCCCTATACAGGGAAACGTGGACGAGCAGTACTTC. Its translation: CASSPIQGNVDEQYF.

The chain links TRBV5-1 to TRBJ1-5; a weak D match, TRBD1 (5 bases). Trimming removed 0 bases at V and 5 bases at J, with 12 bases between. The CDR3 runs to 15 residues. Germline-derived CDR1 and CDR2 are SGHRS and YFSETQ. As DNA, the CDR3 is TGCGCCAGCAGCTTGGTCGGCAGGGCGGATCAGCCCCAGCATTTT. This translates into CASSLVGRADQPQHF.

This clone was picked up a small number of times. V and J are TRBV9 and TRBJ2-3; the D is unclear. The CDR3 runs 13 residues. Trimming took 0 bases from V and 2 from J, leaving 4 bases between them. Germline assignment: CDR1 SGDLS and CDR2 YYNGEE. CDR3 sequence reads: CASSVAPTDTQYF. The DNA of the CDR3 is TGTGCCAGCAGCGTAGCTCCCACAGATACGCAGTATTTT.

This clone has more than one count but fewer than ten. CDR3 sequence: CASSQDLWSGGLVSYNEQFF. CDR3 coding DNA: TGCGCCAGCAGCCAAGATTTGTGGAGCGGGGGGCTAGTCTCCTACAATGAGCAGTTCTTC. The V gene is TRBV4-1, the J gene TRBJ2-1; TRBD2 agrees at 9 bases. The length of the CDR3 is 20 residues. Germline trimming cut 0 bases from V and 0 bases from J; bases unmatched to any gene: 12. The germline CDR1 and CDR2 sequences are MGHRA and YSYEKL.

The V call is TRBV27, the J call TRBJ2-3; 8 bases map to TRBD2. CDR1 and CDR2 (germline): MNHEY, SMNVEV (reference sequence). V was pared by 5 bases and J by 4 bases, with 8 bases of the junction left unmatched. This CDR3 spans 15 amino acids. The CDR3 nucleotides read TGTGCCAGCAGTGTTACCGGACTAGCCTCAGATACGCAGTATTTT. Translating it yields CASSVTGLASDTQYF.

This chain links TRBV7-3 with TRBJ1-1; tentative D call: TRBD1 (5 bases). The CDR3 extends over 14 amino acids. From germline, CDR1 is SGHTA and CDR2 FQGTGA. Trimming removed 5 bases from V and 3 bases from J, with 13 bases in between. The CDR3 DNA reads TGTGCCAGCAGCAGAAATGGGGGGGACACTGAAGCTTTCTTT. This gives the protein CASSRNGGDTEAFF.

The V call is TRBV7-2, the J call TRBJ2-7; 7 nucleotides match TRBD1. The CDR3 spans 15 residues. The J segment lost 0 bases and the V segment lost 5 bases, leaving 7 bases of the junction unmatched. The germline gives CDR1 SGHTA, CDR2 FQGNSA. CDR3 residues: CASSDRDGSSYEQYF. DNA for the CDR3: TGTGCCAGCAGCGACAGGGACGGAAGCTCCTACGAGCAGTACTTC.

This chain links TRBV29-1 with TRBJ1-1; TRBD1 might be the D (5 bases). CDR1 and CDR2 (germline): SQVTM, ANQGSEA. Between the trimmed V and J ends, which lost 6 bases and 2 bases, there was a span of 13 bases. This CDR3 region has 13 residues. CDR3 amino acids: CSVSVDSNTEAFF. CDR3 coding DNA: TGCAGCGTCTCTGTTGACAGTAACACTGAAGCTTTCTTT. The full variable domain, completed using reference TRBV29-1 and TRBJ1-1, is SAVISQKPSRDICQRGTSLTIQCQVDSQVTMMFWYRQQPGQSLTLIATANQGSEATYESGFVIDKFPISRPNLTFSTLTVSNMSPEDSSIYLCSVSVDSNTEAFFGQGTRLTVV.

J is TRBJ2-1 and V is TRBV5-4, with D unresolved. The length of the CDR3 is 11 residues. Looked up from germline, CDR1 is SGHNT and CDR2 is YYREEE (reference sequence). V gave up 4 bases and J gave up 8 bases, with 7 bases separating them. Here the CDR3 DNA reads TGTGCCAGCAGCCTAGAATATGAGCAGTTCTTC. Amino acids: CASSLEYEQFF.

This clone appeared a single time. The V gene is TRBV28, the J gene TRBJ1-2, with 10 positions matching TRBD1. Unmatched junction bases numbered 14, after V lost 6 bases and J lost 4 bases. The CDR3 consists of 17 residues. Germline lookup yields CDR1 MDHEN and CDR2 SYDVKM. The CDR3 DNA sequence: TGTGCCAGCAGCTCTCTCCGACAGGGGGCCGAAACCTATGGCTACACCTTC. This codes for CASSSLRQGAETYGYTF.

This chain uses TRBV28 with TRBJ2-7; the D gene is possibly TRBD1 (6 bases). V lost 7 bases and J 6 bases, leaving 19 bases between the germline ends. The CDR3 is made up of 14 amino acids. Germline assignment: CDR1 MDHEN and CDR2 SYDVKM. The CDR3 spells CASKGSRQAFEQYF. CDR3 nucleotide sequence: TGTGCCAGCAAAGGATCGAGACAGGCCTTCGAGCAGTACTTC.

This chain links TRBV6-6 with TRBJ1-5; 10 bases match TRBD1. The length of the CDR3 is 15 residues. In germline, CDR1 is MNHNY, CDR2 SVGAGI (reference sequence). V dropped 0 bases and J dropped 7; count of bases not matched to a gene: 3. The CDR3 is CASSYSTGGAQPQHF. The DNA of the CDR3 is TGTGCCAGCAGTTACTCGACAGGGGGCGCCCAGCCCCAGCATTTT.

This chain connects TRBV14 to TRBJ1-1, with D hard to call. With 4 bases removed from V and 4 bases from J, the gap between germline ends came to 10 bases. The germline V gene encodes CDR1 SGHDN and CDR2 FVKESK. CDR3 size: 13 residues. In nucleotides, the CDR3 is TGTGCCAGCAGCCCTAGCGGCGGCACTGAAGCTTTCTTT. As protein: CASSPSGGTEAFF.

The chain combines TRBV30 with TRBJ2-6, with D possibly being TRBD2 (6 bases). There are 16 residues in the CDR3. Looked up from germline, CDR1 is GTSNPN and CDR2 is SVGIG (reference sequence). The V gene lost 0 bases and the J gene lost 0 bases, with 9 bases spanning the gap. CDR3 in DNA: TGTGCCTGGAGTGTCTCGGGAGTCTCTGGGGCCAACGTCCTGACTTTC. As protein: CAWSVSGVSGANVLTF.

The chain recombines TRBV5-3 with TRBJ1-5, with D uncertain. TRBV5-3 is sorted into the ORF group, with uncertain function. The CDR3 spans 12 residues. The germline V and J ends were trimmed by 1 base and 5 bases, with 4 bases remaining between them. CDR3 loop: CARSLLYQPQHF. In DNA, the CDR3 is TGTGCCAGAAGCTTGTTATATCAGCCCCAGCATTTT.